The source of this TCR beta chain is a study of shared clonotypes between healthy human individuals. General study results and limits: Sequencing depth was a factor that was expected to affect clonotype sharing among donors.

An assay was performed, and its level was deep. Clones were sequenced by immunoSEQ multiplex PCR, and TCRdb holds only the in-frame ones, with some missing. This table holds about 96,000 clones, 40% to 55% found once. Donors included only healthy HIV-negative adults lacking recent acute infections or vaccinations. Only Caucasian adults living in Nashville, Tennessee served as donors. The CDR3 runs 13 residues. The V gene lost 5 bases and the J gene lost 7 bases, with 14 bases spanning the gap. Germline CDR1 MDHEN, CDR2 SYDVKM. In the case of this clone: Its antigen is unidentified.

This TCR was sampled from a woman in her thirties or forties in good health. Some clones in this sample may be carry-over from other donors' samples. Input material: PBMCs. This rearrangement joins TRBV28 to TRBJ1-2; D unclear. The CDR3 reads CASSLGLAGGYTF. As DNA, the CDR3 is TGTGCCAGCAGTCTAGGGCTAGCGGGTGGCTACACCTTC.